This TCR beta chain was identified during a study of tumor-infiltrating lymphocytes in glioblastoma multiforme. Three nested ARM-PCR rounds with V-beta and C-beta primers built TCRB libraries. TCRB-specific cDNA synthesis used 0.4 to 0.65 ug of total RNA. TCRdb re-derived calls from the multiplex PCR reads in MiXCR, one entry per CDR3 protein. The sample yields around 30,000 distinct CDR3 sequences, roughly two thirds seen once. This clonotype is medium-sized (0.01 to 0.1%) by share. The CDR3 is 14 residues long. The germline CDR1 and CDR2 sequences are DFQATT and SNEGSKA (reference sequence). The trim removed 6 bases at V and 7 bases at J, leaving 6 bases unmatched.

This TCR came from a male donor with glioblastoma. The specimen was brain tumor tissue. V gene TRBV20-1 combines with J gene TRBJ1-6; 10 bases map to TRBD1. The DNA for the CDR3 is TGCAGTGCGGGTCAGGGACAGGGGAATTCACCCCTCCACTTT. Protein: CSAGQGQGNSPLHF.